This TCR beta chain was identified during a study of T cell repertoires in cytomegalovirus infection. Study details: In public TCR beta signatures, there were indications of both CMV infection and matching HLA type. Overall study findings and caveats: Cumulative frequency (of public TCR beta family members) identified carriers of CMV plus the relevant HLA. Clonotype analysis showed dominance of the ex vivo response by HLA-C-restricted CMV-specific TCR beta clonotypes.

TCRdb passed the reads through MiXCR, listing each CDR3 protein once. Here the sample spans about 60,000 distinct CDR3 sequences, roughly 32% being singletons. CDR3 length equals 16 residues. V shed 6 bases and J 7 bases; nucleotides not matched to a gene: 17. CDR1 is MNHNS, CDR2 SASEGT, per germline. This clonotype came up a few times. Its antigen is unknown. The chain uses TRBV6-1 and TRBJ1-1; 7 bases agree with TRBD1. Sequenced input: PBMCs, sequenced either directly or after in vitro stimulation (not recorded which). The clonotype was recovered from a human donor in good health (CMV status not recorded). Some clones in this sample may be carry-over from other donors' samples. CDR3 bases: TGTGCCAGCAGGCCTACCCCCGGGACAGTCAGATATGAAGCTTTCTTT. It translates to CASRPTPGTVRYEAFF.